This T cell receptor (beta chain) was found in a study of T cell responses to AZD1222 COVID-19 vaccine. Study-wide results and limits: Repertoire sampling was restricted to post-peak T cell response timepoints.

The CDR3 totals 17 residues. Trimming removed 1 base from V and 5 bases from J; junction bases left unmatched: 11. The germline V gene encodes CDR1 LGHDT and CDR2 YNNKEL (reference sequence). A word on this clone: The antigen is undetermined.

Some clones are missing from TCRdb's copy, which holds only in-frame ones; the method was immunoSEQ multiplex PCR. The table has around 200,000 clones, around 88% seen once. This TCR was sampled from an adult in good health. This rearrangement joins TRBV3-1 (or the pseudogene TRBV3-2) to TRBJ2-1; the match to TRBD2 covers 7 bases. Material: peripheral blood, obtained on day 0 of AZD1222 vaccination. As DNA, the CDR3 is TGTGCCAGCAGCCAAGGCCCAGGGAGGGCCTCAAACAATGAGCAGTTCTTC. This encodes CASSQGPGRASNNEQFF.